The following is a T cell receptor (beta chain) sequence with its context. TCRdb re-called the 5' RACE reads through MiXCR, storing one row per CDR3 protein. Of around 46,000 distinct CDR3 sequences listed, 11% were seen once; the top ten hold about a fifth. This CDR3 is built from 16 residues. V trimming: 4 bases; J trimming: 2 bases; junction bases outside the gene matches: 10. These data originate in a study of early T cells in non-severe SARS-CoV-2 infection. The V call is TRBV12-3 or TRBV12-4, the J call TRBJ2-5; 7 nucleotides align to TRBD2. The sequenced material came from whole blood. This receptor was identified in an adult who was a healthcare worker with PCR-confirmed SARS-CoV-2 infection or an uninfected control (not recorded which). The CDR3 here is CASSSDAGGGQETQYF. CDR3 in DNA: TGTGCCAGCAGTTCCGATGCTGGGGGGGGACAAGAGACCCAGTACTTC.